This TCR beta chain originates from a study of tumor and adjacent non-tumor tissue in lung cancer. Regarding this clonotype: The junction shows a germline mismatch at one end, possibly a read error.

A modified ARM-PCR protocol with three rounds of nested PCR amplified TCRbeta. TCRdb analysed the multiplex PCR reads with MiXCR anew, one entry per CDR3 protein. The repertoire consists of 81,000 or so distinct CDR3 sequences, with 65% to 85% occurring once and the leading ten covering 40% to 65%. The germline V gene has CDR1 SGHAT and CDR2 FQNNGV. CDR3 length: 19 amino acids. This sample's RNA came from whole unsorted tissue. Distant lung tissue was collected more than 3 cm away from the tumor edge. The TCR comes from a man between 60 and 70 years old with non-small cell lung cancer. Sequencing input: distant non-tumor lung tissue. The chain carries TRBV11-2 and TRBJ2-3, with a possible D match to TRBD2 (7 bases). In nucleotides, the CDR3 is TGTGCAAGCAGCTTAGTGGGGGGGCGCGGGGGCAATCAGGCAGATACGCAGTATTTT. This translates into CASSLVGGRGGNQADTQYF. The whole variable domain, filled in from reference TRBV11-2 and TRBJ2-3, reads EAGVAQSPRYKIIEKRQSVAFWCNPISGHATLYWYQQILGQGPKLLIQFQNNGVVDDSQLPKDRFSAERLKGVDSTLKIQPAKLEDSAVYLCASSLVGGRGGNQADTQYFGPGTRLTVL.